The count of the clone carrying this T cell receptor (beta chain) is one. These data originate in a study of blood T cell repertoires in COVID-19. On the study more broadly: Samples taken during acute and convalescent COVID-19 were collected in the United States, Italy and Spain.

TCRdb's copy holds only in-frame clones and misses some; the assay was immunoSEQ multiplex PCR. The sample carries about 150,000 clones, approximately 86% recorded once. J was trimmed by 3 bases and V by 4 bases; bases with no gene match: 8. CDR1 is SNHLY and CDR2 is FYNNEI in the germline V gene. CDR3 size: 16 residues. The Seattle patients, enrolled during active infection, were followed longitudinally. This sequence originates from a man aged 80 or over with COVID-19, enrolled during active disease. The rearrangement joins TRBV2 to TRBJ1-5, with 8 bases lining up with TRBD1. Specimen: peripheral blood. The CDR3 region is CASSVPQGAHNQPQHF. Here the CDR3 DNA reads TGTGCCAGCAGTGTTCCCCAGGGGGCGCACAATCAGCCCCAGCATTTT.